The clone carrying this T cell receptor (beta chain) was detected only a few times. This may arise from a read error, as a much more abundant clone is one base away. It is likely a read error, because the conserved phenylalanine at the end of the CDR3 is missing. This entry comes from a study of tumor-infiltrating lymphocytes in primary liver carcinoma. From 400 to 550 ng total RNA, TCR beta cDNA was generated with a primer in the constant region. Researchers made the TCR beta libraries by running three nested multiplex PCR rounds with slightly modified ARM-PCR. The opening two PCR rounds, approximately 10 cycles each, paired TRBV1-TRBV30 forward primers with a C-beta reverse primer. One entry per CDR3 protein, called by TCRdb with MiXCR from the multiplex PCR reads. In the table there are about 37,000 distinct CDR3 sequences, 75% of which are singletons. From unsorted bulk tissue weighing roughly 19-32 mg, DNA and RNA were co-extracted.

Trimming removed 4 bases at V and 5 bases at J, with 17 bases between. CDR1 and CDR2 from the germline V gene are SGHTA and FQGTGA. CDR3 length: 15 residues. The chain joins TRBV7-3 to TRBJ2-5, with D possibly being TRBD1 or TRBD2 (5 bases each). What was sequenced was tumor-adjacent normal liver tissue. The receptor was derived from a man aged 35 to 55 with primary liver carcinoma and hepatitis B virus infection. The CDR3 sequence: CASSSGPGLGETQYL. DNA for the CDR3: TGTGCCAGCAGCTCGGGACCAGGATTAGGCGAGACCCAGTACCTC.